This T cell receptor (beta chain) was sequenced for a study of blood T cells in healthy people across ages. Study-wide results and limits: Unsorted PBMCs ruled out conclusive naive versus antigen-experienced comparison.

CDR1 and CDR2 (germline): SEHNR, FQNEAQ (reference sequence). This CDR3 is 15 amino acids long. V gave up 1 base and J gave up 9 bases, with 16 bases separating them. Next came a second PCR, run for about 6 to 12 cycles, which used a sample-barcoded 5' primer along with a J-beta primer mix. Each CDR3 protein is one row after TCRdb ran MiXCR on the 5' RACE reads. The table includes about 1.6 million distinct CDR3 sequences, roughly 30% detected once. As to this clonotype: The target antigen is unknown.

The donors, all healthy, were Caucasians living in Russia, aged about 6 to 100. Samples each yielded at least 6 micrograms of total RNA. Sample: blood. The clonotype originates from a woman aged 30 to 39 in good health. This chain joins TRBV7-9 and TRBJ2-1, with D hard to call. The CDR3 bases are TGTGCCAGCAGCTTAGAAATGGGTGGGCCAATTGAGCAGTTCTTC. This sequence encodes CASSLEMGGPIEQFF. The entire variable domain, with the rest obtained from reference TRBV7-9 and TRBJ2-1, is as follows: DTGVSQNPRHKITKRGQNVTFRCDPISEHNRLYWYRQTLGQGPEFLTYFQNEAQLEKSRLLSDRFSAERPKGSFSTLEIQRTEQGDSAMYLCASSLEMGGPIEQFFGPGTRLTVL.